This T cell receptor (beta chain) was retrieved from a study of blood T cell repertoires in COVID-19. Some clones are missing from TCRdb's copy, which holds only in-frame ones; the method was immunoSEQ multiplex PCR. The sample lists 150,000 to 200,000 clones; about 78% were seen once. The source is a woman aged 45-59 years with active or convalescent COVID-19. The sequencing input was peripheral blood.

DNA of the CDR3: TGTGCCTGGAATAGGGGGCAGGACACAGATACGCAGTATTTT. It encodes CAWNRGQDTDTQYF. The rearrangement uses TRBV30 and TRBJ2-3; 7 nucleotides agree with TRBD1. Germline values: CDR1 GTSNPN, CDR2 SVGIG (reference sequence). Germline trimming cut 4 bases from V and 2 bases from J; bases unmatched to any gene: 6. The CDR3 loop spans 14 amino acids.